This entry is about one T cell receptor (beta chain). This specimen comes from a study of blood T cell repertoires in COVID-19. The data were produced by immunoSEQ multiplex PCR, yet TCRdb's version contains in-frame clones alone and is incomplete. The repertoire holds around 330,000 clones, around 91% seen once, with about 9.5% in the top ten. CDR1 is MNHEY and CDR2 is SMNVEV in the germline V gene (reference sequence). The V end lost 3 bases, the J end lost 2 bases, and 11 bases lay between the germline ends. CDR3 length equals 14 residues. This rearrangement joins TRBV27 to TRBJ2-7; TRBD1 might be the D (5 bases). The receptor comes from a woman aged 40 to 50 who had recovered from COVID-19. Source material: PBMCs or T cells enriched from blood (not recorded which). As DNA, the CDR3 is TGTGCCAGCAGTTTTAGGACAAGTACCTACGAGCAGTACTTC. Its protein is CASSFRTSTYEQYF.